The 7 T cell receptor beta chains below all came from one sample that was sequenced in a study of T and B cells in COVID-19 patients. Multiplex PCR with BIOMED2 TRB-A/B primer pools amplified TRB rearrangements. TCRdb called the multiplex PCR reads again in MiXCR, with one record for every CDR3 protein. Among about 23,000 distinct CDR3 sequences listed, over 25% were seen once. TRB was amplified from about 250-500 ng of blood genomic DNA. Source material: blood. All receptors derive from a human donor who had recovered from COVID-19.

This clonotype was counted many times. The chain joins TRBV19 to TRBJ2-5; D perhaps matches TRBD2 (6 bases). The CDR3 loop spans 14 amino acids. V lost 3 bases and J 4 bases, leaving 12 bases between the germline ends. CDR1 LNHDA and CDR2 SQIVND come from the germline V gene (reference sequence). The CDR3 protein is CASSIRLEGETQYF. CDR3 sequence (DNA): TGTGCCAGTAGTATTCGACTAGAAGGAGAGACCCAGTACTTC.

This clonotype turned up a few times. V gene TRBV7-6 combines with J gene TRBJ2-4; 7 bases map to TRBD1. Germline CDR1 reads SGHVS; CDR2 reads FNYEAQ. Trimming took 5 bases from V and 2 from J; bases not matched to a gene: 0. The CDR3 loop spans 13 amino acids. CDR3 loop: CASSRGPKNIQYF. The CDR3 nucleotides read TGTGCCAGCAGCAGGGGGCCCAAAAACATTCAGTACTTC.

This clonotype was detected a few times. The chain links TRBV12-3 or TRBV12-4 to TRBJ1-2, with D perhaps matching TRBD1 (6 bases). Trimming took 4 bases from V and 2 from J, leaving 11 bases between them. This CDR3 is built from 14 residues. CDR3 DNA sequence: TGTGCCAGCAGTTCGTCCGGGACAAACTATGGCTACACCTTC. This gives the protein CASSSSGTNYGYTF.

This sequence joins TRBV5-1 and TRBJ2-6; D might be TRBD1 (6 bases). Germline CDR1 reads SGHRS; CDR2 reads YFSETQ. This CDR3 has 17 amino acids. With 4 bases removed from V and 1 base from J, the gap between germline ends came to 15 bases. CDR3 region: CASSPQGFFSGANVLTF. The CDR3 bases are TGCGCCAGCAGCCCGCAGGGGTTTTTTTCTGGGGCCAACGTCCTGACTTTC.

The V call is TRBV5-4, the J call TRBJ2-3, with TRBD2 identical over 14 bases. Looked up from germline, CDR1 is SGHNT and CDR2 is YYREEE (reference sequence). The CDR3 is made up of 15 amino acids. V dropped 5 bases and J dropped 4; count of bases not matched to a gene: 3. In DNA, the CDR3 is TGTGCCAGCAGGGGGACTAGCGGGAGTGCAGATACGCAGTATTTT. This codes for CASRGTSGSADTQYF.

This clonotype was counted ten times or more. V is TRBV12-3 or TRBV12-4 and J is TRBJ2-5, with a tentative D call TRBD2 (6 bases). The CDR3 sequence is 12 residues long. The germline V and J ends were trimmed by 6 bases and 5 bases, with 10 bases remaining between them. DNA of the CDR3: TGTGCCAGCAGAAGGGCGGGGGAGACCCAGTACTTC. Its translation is CASRRAGETQYF.

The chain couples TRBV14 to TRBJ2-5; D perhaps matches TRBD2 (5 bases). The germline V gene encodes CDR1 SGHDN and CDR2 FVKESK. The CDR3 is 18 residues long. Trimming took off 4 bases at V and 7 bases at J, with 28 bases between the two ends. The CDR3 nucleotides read TGTGCCAGCAGCCCGGGGAAGACGGTTAGGCTCAGATTCGCGACCCAGTACTTC. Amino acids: CASSPGKTVRLRFATQYF.